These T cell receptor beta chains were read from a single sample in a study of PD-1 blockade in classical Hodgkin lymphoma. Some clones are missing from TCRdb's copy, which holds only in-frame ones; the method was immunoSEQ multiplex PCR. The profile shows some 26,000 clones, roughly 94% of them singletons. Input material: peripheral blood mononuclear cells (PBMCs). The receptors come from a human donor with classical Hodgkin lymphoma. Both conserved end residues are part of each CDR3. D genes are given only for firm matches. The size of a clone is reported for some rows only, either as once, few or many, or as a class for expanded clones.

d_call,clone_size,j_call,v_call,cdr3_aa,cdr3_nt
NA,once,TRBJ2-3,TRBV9,CASSGQRVQHTQYF,TGTGCCAGCAGCGGGCAGCGGGTGCAGCATACGCAGTATTTT
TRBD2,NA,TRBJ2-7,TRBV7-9,CASRPSGGLSYEQYF,TGTGCCAGCAGACCTAGCGGGGGCCTCTCCTACGAGCAGTACTTC
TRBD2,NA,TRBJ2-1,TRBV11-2,CASSLLRTRGFNEQFF,TGTGCCAGCAGCTTACTGCGGACTAGGGGCTTTAATGAGCAGTTCTTC
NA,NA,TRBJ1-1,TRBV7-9,CASSFANTEAFF,TGTGCCAGCAGTTTCGCTAACACTGAAGCTTTCTTT
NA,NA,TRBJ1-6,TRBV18,CASSPGSNRSPLHF,TGTGCCAGCTCACCGGGCAGTAACCGTTCACCCCTCCACTTT
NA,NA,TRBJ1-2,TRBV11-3,CASSATGTSVYTF,TGTGCCAGCAGCGCCACGGGTACCTCGGTCTACACCTTC
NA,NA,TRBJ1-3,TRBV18,CASSPVHPAGNTIYF,TGTGCCAGCTCACCAGTACATCCGGCTGGAAACACCATATATTTT
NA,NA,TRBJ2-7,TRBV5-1,CASSLGGAPYEQYF,TGCGCCAGCAGCTTGGGAGGGGCCCCCTACGAGCAGTACTTC
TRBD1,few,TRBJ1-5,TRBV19,CASSIGTGSNQPQHF,TGTGCCAGTAGTATCGGGACAGGGAGCAATCAGCCCCAGCATTTT
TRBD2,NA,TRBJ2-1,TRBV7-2,CASSPHHSGRSSYNEQFF,TGTGCCAGCAGCCCTCATCATAGCGGGAGGAGCTCCTACAATGAGCAGTTCTTC
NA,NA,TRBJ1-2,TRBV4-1,CASSQVWGGAVEGYTF,TGCGCCAGCAGCCAAGTTTGGGGGGGCGCGGTGGAGGGCTACACCTTC
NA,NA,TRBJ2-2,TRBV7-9,CASRLTGTARDTGELFF,TGTGCCAGCAGACTAACAGGTACTGCGAGGGACACCGGGGAGCTGTTTTTT
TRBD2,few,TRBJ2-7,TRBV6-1,CASSGGGLADYEQYF,TGTGCCAGCAGTGGGGGAGGACTAGCGGACTACGAGCAGTACTTC
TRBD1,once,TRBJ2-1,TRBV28,CASSFSGTGANEQFF,TGTGCCAGCAGTTTTTCCGGGACAGGGGCCAATGAGCAGTTCTTC
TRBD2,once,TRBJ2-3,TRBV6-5,CASKRWTSGTDTQYF,TGTGCCAGCAAAAGATGGACTAGCGGCACAGATACGCAGTATTTT
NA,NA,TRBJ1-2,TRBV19,CASSIVGGNYGYTF,TGTGCCAGTAGTATAGTAGGGGGGAACTATGGCTACACCTTC
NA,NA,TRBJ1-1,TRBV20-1,CSARDSPEAFF,TGCAGTGCTAGAGATTCACCTGAAGCTTTCTTT
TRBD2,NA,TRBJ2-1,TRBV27,CASSLRAPRLAGPSYNEQFF,TGTGCCAGCAGTTTAAGGGCCCCAAGACTAGCGGGGCCCTCCTACAATGAGCAGTTCTTC
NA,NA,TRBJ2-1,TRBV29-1,CSVKLGFDEQFF,TGCAGCGTAAAACTAGGATTCGATGAGCAGTTCTTC
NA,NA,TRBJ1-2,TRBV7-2,CASSAGLTAYGYTF,TGTGCCAGCAGCGCAGGGTTAACCGCGTATGGCTACACCTTC
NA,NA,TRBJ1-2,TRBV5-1,CASSFDRDNYGYTF,TGCGCCAGCAGCTTTGACCGGGACAACTATGGCTACACCTTC
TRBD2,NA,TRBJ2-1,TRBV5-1,CASGPLAGEYNEQFF,TGCGCCAGCGGCCCATTAGCGGGAGAGTACAATGAGCAGTTCTTC
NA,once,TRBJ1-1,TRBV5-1,CASTTGPMNTEAFF,TGCGCCAGCACGACAGGCCCTATGAACACTGAAGCTTTCTTT
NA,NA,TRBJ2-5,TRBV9,CASSTQDLQETQYF,TGTGCCAGCAGCACCCAGGACTTACAAGAGACCCAGTACTTC
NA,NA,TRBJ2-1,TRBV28,CASSFDQLGYEQFF,TGTGCCAGCAGTTTTGACCAGCTCGGATATGAGCAGTTCTTC
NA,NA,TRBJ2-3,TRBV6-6,CASSRAPPTGVDTQYF,TGTGCCAGCAGTAGGGCGCCTCCGACCGGGGTCGATACGCAGTATTTT
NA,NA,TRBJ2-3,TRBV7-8,CASSLEPGGVTDTQYF,TGTGCCAGCAGCTTAGAACCAGGGGGGGTCACAGATACGCAGTATTTT
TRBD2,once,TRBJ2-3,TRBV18,CASSPLRGGTDTQYF,TGTGCCAGCTCACCCCTCCGCGGGGGGACAGATACGCAGTATTTT
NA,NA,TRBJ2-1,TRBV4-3,CASSQGLFGGYNEQFF,TGCGCCAGCAGCCAAGGACTGTTTGGTGGGTACAATGAGCAGTTCTTC